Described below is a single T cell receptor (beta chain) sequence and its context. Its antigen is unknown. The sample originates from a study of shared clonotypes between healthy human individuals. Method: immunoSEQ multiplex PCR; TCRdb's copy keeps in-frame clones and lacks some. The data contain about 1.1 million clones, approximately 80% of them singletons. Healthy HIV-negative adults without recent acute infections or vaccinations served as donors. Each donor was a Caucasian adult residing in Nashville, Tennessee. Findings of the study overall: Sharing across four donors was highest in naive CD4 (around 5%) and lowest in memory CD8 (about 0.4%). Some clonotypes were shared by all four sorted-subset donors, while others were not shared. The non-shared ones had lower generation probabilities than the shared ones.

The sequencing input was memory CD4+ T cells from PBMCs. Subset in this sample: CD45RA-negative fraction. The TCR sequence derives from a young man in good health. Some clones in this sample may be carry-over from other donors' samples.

The DNA of the CDR3 is TGTGCCACCAGCAGCGGGTATCTCTACGAGCAGTACTTC. It encodes CATSSGYLYEQYF. The V call is TRBV19, the J call TRBJ2-7; tentative D call: TRBD2 (6 bases). With 10 bases removed from V and 3 bases from J, the gap between germline ends came to 16 bases. The CDR3 is 13 amino acids. Germline loops: CDR1 LNHDA, CDR2 SQIVND (reference sequence).